This T cell receptor beta chain was sequenced for a study of cytomegalovirus exposure and HLA in healthy donors. 13 Jbeta primers and 60 Vbeta primers were used for the PCR. Repertoires were generated with immunoSEQ multiplex PCR, while TCRdb's copy carries only in-frame clones and drops some. This repertoire shows roughly 160,000 clones, about 77% found once; its top ten account for about 1.3%. CDR3 length: 14 residues. The germline gives CDR1 SGHVS, CDR2 FQNEAQ. This TCR came from a woman in her forties or fifties in good health and CMV-seronegative. The sequencing input was PBMCs. The J gene is TRBJ2-5, the V gene TRBV7-8, with a weak D call TRBD1 (6 bases). The better agreement between TRBJ2-7 and the DNA end casts doubt on the J call. DNA of the CDR3: TGTGCCAGCAGCTTGATGCAGGGGTCCTACGAGCAGTACTTC. This sequence encodes CASSLMQGSYEQYF.